This T cell receptor beta chain was found in a study of control samples from healthy donors and cancer patients. Repertoires were generated with immunoSEQ multiplex PCR, while TCRdb's copy carries only in-frame clones and drops some. The table has 110,000 or so clones, approximately 82% seen once. Germline V CDR1 and CDR2: SGHNT, YYREEE (reference sequence). V was pared by 3 bases and J by 8 bases, with 10 bases of the junction left unmatched. This CDR3 contains 14 residues. The chain joins TRBV5-4 to TRBJ1-2; TRBD1 aligns across 7 bases. Source material: blood. The TCR sequence derives from a young man in good health. The CDR3 here is CASSSTGLGAGYTF. DNA of the CDR3: TGTGCCAGCAGCTCGACAGGGCTGGGGGCGGGCTACACCTTC.